This passage covers 20 T cell receptor beta chains from one sample sequenced in a study of neurological immune-mediated disorders. Each CDR3 protein is one row after TCRdb ran MiXCR on the 5' RACE reads. The sample has about 25,000 distinct CDR3 sequences, over 3% seen once. The source material was PBMCs. The source is a woman aged 25-40 years with multiple sclerosis.

In this sample, this clonotype turned up many times. The chain recombines TRBV15 with TRBJ1-5, with no clear D. The CDR3 is 16 amino acids. Trimming took off 0 bases at V and 0 bases at J, with 9 bases between the two ends. Germline CDR1 LNHNV, CDR2 YYDKDF (reference sequence). The CDR3 loop reads CATSRDKKYSNQPQHF. The CDR3 bases are TGTGCCACCAGCAGAGATAAAAAGTATAGCAATCAGCCCCAGCATTTT.

This clonotype has a count of ten or more. The CDR3 here is CSAPQSGEGSPLHF. The CDR3 coding sequence is TGCAGTGCTCCCCAATCCGGGGAGGGTTCACCCCTCCACTTT. The chain links TRBV20-1 to TRBJ1-6; D remains ambiguous. V shed 5 bases and J shed 9 bases, with 17 bases lying between them. The V gene's germline CDR1 is DFQATT and CDR2 SNEGSKA (reference sequence). The CDR3 covers 14 residues.

This clonotype was recorded many times. The genes are TRBV6-5 and TRBJ2-5, with 7 bases matching TRBD2. Germline trimming cut 8 bases from V and 5 bases from J; bases unmatched to any gene: 8. The CDR3 extends over 13 amino acids. In germline, CDR1 is MNHEY, CDR2 SVGAGI. In DNA, the CDR3 is TGTGCCAGCGCAAGGGACTATCGGGAGACCCAGTACTTC. Translation: CASARDYRETQYF.

This clonotype was observed at least ten times. The gene calls are TRBV20-1 and TRBJ1-4; D call uncertain. The CDR3 is made up of 12 amino acids. Looked up from germline, CDR1 is DFQATT and CDR2 is SNEGSKA (reference sequence). The germline V and J ends were trimmed by 4 bases and 3 bases, with 6 bases remaining between them. Here the CDR3 DNA reads TGCAGTGCTAACAGAGCTAATGAAAAACTGTTTTTT. Amino acid sequence: CSANRANEKLFF.

This clonotype was counted ten times or more. The chain carries TRBV7-2 and TRBJ1-1; D ambiguous. The V end lost 8 bases, the J end lost 0 bases, and 10 bases lay between the germline ends. The CDR3 runs 13 residues. Looked up from germline, CDR1 is SGHTA and CDR2 is FQGNSA. The CDR3 is CASGDGMNTEAFF. The CDR3 nucleotides are TGTGCCAGCGGTGACGGGATGAACACTGAAGCTTTCTTT.

The sample holds many counts of this clonotype. The J gene is TRBJ2-3, the V gene TRBV5-1, with TRBD2 identical over 14 bases. Unmatched junction bases numbered 1, after V lost 4 bases and J lost 6 bases. The CDR3 is made up of 14 amino acids. CDR1 and CDR2 from the germline V gene are SGHRS and YFSETQ. As DNA, the CDR3 is TGCGCCAGCAGCCGACTAGCGGGAGGGGATACGCAGTATTTT. Protein: CASSRLAGGDTQYF.

This clonotype has ten or more counts. A much more abundant neighbour one base away suggests this may be a read error. The chain uses TRBV28 and TRBJ2-3; 8 nucleotides agree with TRBD2. Germline CDR1 and CDR2: MDHEN and SYDVKM. Losses at the gene ends were 5 bases for V and 3 bases for J; bases not matched to a gene: 7. The CDR3 has 15 residues. CDR3 in amino acids: CASSQGTRGTDTQYF. As DNA, the CDR3 is TGTGCCAGCAGTCAAGGGACTAGAGGGACAGATACGCAGTATTTT.

This clonotype appeared many times. The gene calls are TRBV18 and TRBJ2-1; D is uncertain. V was trimmed by 3 bases and J by 7 bases, leaving 7 bases between them. Germline CDR1 KGHSH, CDR2 LQKENI. The CDR3 length is 12 residues. CDR3: CASSPVGNEQFF. The CDR3 DNA follows: TGTGCCAGCTCACCTGTTGGGAATGAGCAGTTCTTC.

This clonotype was detected ten times or more. This sequence joins TRBV5-1 and TRBJ2-7, with 9 nucleotides matching TRBD1. The length of the CDR3 is 16 residues. Trimming cost V 1 base and J 3 bases; bases outside gene matches: 8. CDR1 is SGHRS and CDR2 is YFSETQ in the germline V gene. CDR3 protein: CASSLLRQGGDYEQYF. In DNA, the CDR3 is TGCGCCAGCAGCTTGTTGCGACAGGGGGGGGACTACGAGCAGTACTTC.

In its sample, this clonotype was seen many times. The chain has TRBV6-2 or TRBV6-3 and TRBJ2-5; maybe TRBD1 (6 bases). Looked up from germline, CDR1 is MNHEY and CDR2 is SVGEGT. V was clipped by 7 bases and J by 5 bases, with 26 bases between them. CDR3 length: 17 residues. This CDR3 is CASIGVRDTHHRETQYF. The CDR3 bases are TGTGCCAGCATCGGGGTCCGGGACACCCACCACCGGGAGACCCAGTACTTC.

This clonotype was counted many times. The J gene is TRBJ2-2, the V gene TRBV5-6; D assignment may be TRBD1 or TRBD2 (6 bases each). V lost 0 bases, J lost 0 bases, and 9 bases lay in between. This CDR3 has 16 amino acids. Germline loops: CDR1 SGHDT, CDR2 YYEEEE. The CDR3 protein is CASSLAGAPNTGELFF. The CDR3 coding sequence is TGTGCCAGCAGCTTGGCGGGGGCCCCGAACACCGGGGAGCTGTTTTTT. Combining the CDR3 with reference TRBV5-6 and TRBJ2-2 gives the whole variable domain DAGVTQSPTHLIKTRGQQVTLRCSPKSGHDTVSWYQQALGQGPQFIFQYYEEEERQRGNFPDRFSGHQFPNYSSELNVNALLLGDSALYLCASSLAGAPNTGELFFGEGSRLTVL.

Many counts were recorded for this clonotype. The gene calls are TRBV7-9 and TRBJ1-5, with D possibly being TRBD1 (5 bases). Trimming stripped 1 base from V and 1 base from J, with 8 bases between. Germline CDR1 is SEHNR and CDR2 is FQNEAQ (reference sequence). The CDR3 contains 15 residues. In nucleotides, the CDR3 is TGTGCCAGCAGCTTAGTTGGGGGGAGCAATCAGCCCCAGCATTTT. As protein: CASSLVGGSNQPQHF. Looking up the rest from reference TRBV7-9 and TRBJ1-5 gives the full variable domain: DTGVSQNPRHKITKRGQNVTFRCDPISEHNRLYWYRQTLGQGPEFLTYFQNEAQLEKSRLLSDRFSAERPKGSFSTLEIQRTEQGDSAMYLCASSLVGGSNQPQHFGDGTRLSIL.

Ten or more counts support this clonotype. The chain has TRBV20-1 and TRBJ1-1, with no clear D. V was trimmed by 1 base and J by 1 base, leaving 10 bases between them. Germline-derived CDR1 and CDR2 are DFQATT and SNEGSKA (reference sequence). There are 14 residues in the CDR3. The CDR3 nucleotides read TGCAGTGCTAGAGGTCGGATCAGGAACACTGAAGCTTTCTTT. This encodes CSARGRIRNTEAFF.

This clonotype has more than one count but fewer than ten. V is TRBV5-1 and J is TRBJ1-2, with D perhaps matching TRBD1 (6 bases). The germline V gene encodes CDR1 SGHRS and CDR2 YFSETQ. The CDR3 loop spans 15 amino acids. V lost 3 bases and J 7 bases, leaving 19 bases between the germline ends. Here the CDR3 reads CASSSTGTTSSGYTF. CDR3 in DNA: TGCGCCAGCAGCTCCACCGGGACAACCTCGAGTGGCTACACCTTC.

This clonotype was counted at least ten times. This CDR3 fails to terminate in the conserved phenylalanine or tryptophan, so it likely reflects a read error. The gene calls are TRBV5-1 and TRBJ2-7, with unresolved D. Per the germline V gene, CDR1 is SGHRS and CDR2 is YFSETQ. With 0 bases removed from V and 2 bases from J, the gap between germline ends came to 6 bases. The CDR3 is 13 amino acids. CDR3 loop: CASSLAETYEQYN. The CDR3 DNA reads as TGCGCCAGCAGCTTGGCAGAAACCTACGAGCAGTACAAC.

This clonotype was picked up many times. A read error is likely, as this CDR3 ends without the conserved phenylalanine or tryptophan. V is TRBV12-3 or TRBV12-4 and J is TRBJ1-2; a possible D gene is TRBD1 (6 bases). Trimming pared 7 bases from V and 10 bases from J, leaving 19 bases between. The CDR3 covers 13 residues. CDR3 coding DNA: TGTGCCAGCATCGTACAGGGAGCTGTGGCCTACACCTGC. Its protein is CASIVQGAVAYTC.

The table lists this clonotype with many counts. V usage is TRBV9 and J usage is TRBJ2-2, with D tentatively TRBD2 (6 bases). Trimming stripped 4 bases from V and 5 bases from J, with 15 bases between. Germline V gene data show CDR1 as SGDLS and CDR2 as YYNGEE. The CDR3 runs to 15 residues. CDR3 nucleotides: TGTGCCAGCAGCAACACCGGGACTGTGACCGGGGAGCTGTTTTTT. Protein product: CASSNTGTVTGELFF.

This clonotype was seen repeatedly, ten times or more. V and J are TRBV15 and TRBJ1-1; D gene unclear. V lost 5 bases, J lost 1 base, and 11 bases lay in between. Germline CDR1 and CDR2: LNHNV and YYDKDF (reference sequence). CDR3 size: 14 residues. In DNA, the CDR3 is TGTGCCACCAGCGCACGCGGAGGGAACACTGAAGCTTTCTTT. It specifies CATSARGGNTEAFF.

This clonotype was picked up many times. The CDR3 DNA is TGTGCCAGCAGCCCTCCCCGGTTGGGGGGCGGGGAGCTGTTTTTT. This sequence encodes CASSPPRLGGGELFF. The V call is TRBV12-3 or TRBV12-4, the J call TRBJ2-2; D is perhaps TRBD2 (6 bases). Deletions cut 6 bases from V and 7 bases from J, with 18 bases between. The CDR3 contains 15 residues.

This clonotype was observed at least ten times. This rearrangement joins TRBV20-1 to TRBJ2-3, with D perhaps TRBD2 (7 bases). The germline gives CDR1 DFQATT, CDR2 SNEGSKA (reference sequence). V was cut by 3 bases and J by 3 bases, with 16 bases left in between. The CDR3 sequence is 15 residues long. The CDR3 bases are TGCAGTGCTAGTGGGGGGGCAGGGAAGACAGATACGCAGTATTTT. Its translation is CSASGGAGKTDTQYF.